The rows below give T cell receptor beta chains drawn from one sample of a study of CXCR3-negative and CXCR3-positive naive CD8 T cells. From the 5' RACE reads, TCRdb lists one entry per CDR3 protein and no DNA. The sample holds under 85,000 distinct CDR3 sequences. What was sequenced was naive CXCR3+ CD8+ T cells from blood. These receptors all stem from a human donor in good health. Some clones in this sample may be carry-over from other donors' samples. The CDR3 runs from the conserved cysteine through the conserved F or W.

V gene	J gene	CDR3 length	CDR3 protein
TRBV29-1	TRBJ2-1	12	CSVTSANNEQFF
TRBV2	TRBJ2-1	15	CASSGGVGVYNEQFF
TRBV18	TRBJ2-5	14	CASSPDRIQETQYF
TRBV6-5	TRBJ2-7	17	CASSSGTSGVFLYEQYF
TRBV10-3	TRBJ1-2	15	CAISGGQGSNYGYTF
TRBV29-1	TRBJ1-2	15	CSVEGRPTGGYGYTF
TRBV28	TRBJ2-5	14	CASSTSLGGETQYF
TRBV25-1	TRBJ2-7	14	CASSAGAGIVEQYF
TRBV7-9	TRBJ2-4	14	CASSPGDAKNIQYF
TRBV5-1	TRBJ1-6	20	CASSLSGSGQGVSSVSPLHF
TRBV7-9	TRBJ2-4	17	CASSTGGSGEAKNIQYF
TRBV7-2	TRBJ2-2	15	CASSLYVGGSGELFF
TRBV14	TRBJ2-3	13	CASSRRGADTQYF
TRBV27	TRBJ1-2	15	CASTGTAEINYGYTF
TRBV3-1	TRBJ2-1	18	CASSQDPPDRGGDNEQFF
TRBV23-1	TRBJ2-1	18	CASTSIGQGQEIYNEQFF
TRBV7-9	TRBJ2-7	13	CASSSPDTTEQYF
TRBV6-6	TRBJ2-7	17	CASSYSNEGLSSYEQYF
TRBV4-1	TRBJ2-7	15	CASSHEPGLPYEQYF
TRBV7-6	TRBJ1-1	13	CASSRGGSTEAFF
TRBV29-1	TRBJ1-2	14	CSVEVQAGGYGYTF
TRBV6-2/TRBV6-3	TRBJ2-7	16	CASSYSKGTGVYEQYF
TRBV20-1	TRBJ1-1	14	CSADTGEGYTEAFF
TRBV25-1	TRBJ1-1	12	CASSLYRGEAFF
TRBV20-1	TRBJ2-5	14	CSARSGGAAETQYF
TRBV7-9	TRBJ2-5	13	CASSSSMGETQYF
TRBV6-2/TRBV6-3	TRBJ1-1	13	CASSYSENTEAFF
TRBV7-2	TRBJ1-2	14	CASSSGGADYGYTF